This T cell receptor (beta chain) was identified during a study of T cell responses to AZD1222 COVID-19 vaccine. Findings and limits, study-wide: Baseline serology detected seropositivity in only six AZD1222 recipients.

TCRdb's table, derived via immunoSEQ multiplex PCR, lists solely in-frame clones and lacks some. The data show about 85,000 clones, around nine tenths seen once. On this clone: Its target is unknown.

The CDR3 is 15 amino acids. J gave up 5 bases and V 3 bases, and 1 base lay outside the gene matches. Germline assignment: CDR1 SGHRS and CDR2 YFSETQ. The gene calls are TRBV5-1 and TRBJ2-1, with 14 bases fitting TRBD2. The sample in question was peripheral blood, obtained on day 0 of AZD1222 vaccination. This sequence was found in an adult in good health. The CDR3 bases are TGCGCCAGCAGCTGGGGACTAGCGGGAGACAATGAGCAGTTCTTC. Its translation is CASSWGLAGDNEQFF. Complete variable domain (other parts from reference TRBV5-1 and TRBJ2-1): KAGVTQTPRYLIKTRGQQVTLSCSPISGHRSVSWYQQTPGQGLQFLFEYFSETQRNKGNFPGRFSGRQFSNSRSEMNVSTLELGDSALYLCASSWGLAGDNEQFFGPGTRLTVL.